This is a list of T cell receptor beta chains from one sample in a study of blood T cell repertoires in COVID-19. Sequenced by immunoSEQ multiplex PCR; TCRdb stores in-frame clones only, minus some. The sample has some 52,000 clones; under 90% are singletons. Material: peripheral blood. The receptors were sampled from a human donor in a cohort sampled during active COVID-19. CDR3s include the opening cysteine and the closing phenylalanine or tryptophan. The order of the fields is clone size, J gene, D gene, V gene, CDR3 protein, CDR3 DNA. D genes are given only for firm matches. Not every row has a clone size; where given, it reads once, few, many or a size class.

abundance: -; j_gene: TRBJ2-6; d_gene: TRBD1; v_gene: TRBV19; CDR3aa: CASSTRRRNGQVNSGANVLTF; CDR3nt: TGTGCCAGTAGTACCCGCCGGAGGAACGGACAGGTTAACTCTGGGGCCAACGTCCTGACTTTC
abundance: -; j_gene: TRBJ2-7; d_gene: TRBD2; v_gene: TRBV6-6; CDR3aa: CASQLAGGYEQYF; CDR3nt: TGTGCCAGCCAACTAGCGGGGGGCTACGAGCAGTACTTC
abundance: -; j_gene: TRBJ2-7; d_gene: -; v_gene: TRBV5-1; CDR3aa: CASSLNERALTYEQYF; CDR3nt: TGCGCCAGCAGCTTGAATGAGCGGGCGTTAACCTACGAGCAGTACTTC
abundance: -; j_gene: TRBJ2-2; d_gene: -; v_gene: TRBV5-1; CDR3aa: CASHAPKNTGELFF; CDR3nt: TGCGCCAGCCACGCCCCTAAGAACACCGGGGAGCTGTTTTTT
abundance: -; j_gene: TRBJ2-7; d_gene: TRBD1; v_gene: TRBV19; CDR3aa: CASSDRDRGREQYF; CDR3nt: TGTGCCAGTAGTGACCGGGACAGGGGGCGAGAGCAGTACTTC
abundance: -; j_gene: TRBJ2-2; d_gene: TRBD1; v_gene: TRBV6-5; CDR3aa: CASSETDRGVGELFF; CDR3nt: TGTGCCAGCAGCGAGACTGACAGGGGGGTCGGGGAGCTGTTTTTT
abundance: -; j_gene: TRBJ1-5; d_gene: -; v_gene: TRBV3-1/TRBV3-2; CDR3aa: CASSQDREQPQHF; CDR3nt: TGTGCCAGCAGCCAAGATCGGGAACAGCCCCAGCATTTT
abundance: -; j_gene: TRBJ1-1; d_gene: TRBD1; v_gene: TRBV7-3; CDR3aa: CASSWTGDTEAFF; CDR3nt: TGTGCCAGCAGCTGGACAGGAGACACTGAAGCTTTCTTT
abundance: once; j_gene: TRBJ2-7; d_gene: TRBD1; v_gene: TRBV6-5; CDR3aa: CASSYSTGGTPYEQYF; CDR3nt: TGTGCCAGCAGTTACTCAACAGGGGGCACGCCCTACGAGCAGTACTTC
abundance: -; j_gene: TRBJ1-6; d_gene: -; v_gene: TRBV6-5; CDR3aa: CASSYSGDSPLHF; CDR3nt: TGTGCCAGCAGTTACTCCGGGGATTCACCCCTCCACTTT
abundance: -; j_gene: TRBJ2-1; d_gene: TRBD2; v_gene: TRBV11-2; CDR3aa: CASSRGLAGGNEQFF; CDR3nt: TGTGCCAGCAGCCGGGGACTAGCGGGGGGAAATGAGCAGTTCTTC
abundance: -; j_gene: TRBJ2-7; d_gene: -; v_gene: TRBV5-1; CDR3aa: CASSTYYPSRVAQISYEQYF; CDR3nt: TGCGCCAGCAGCACTTACTACCCGAGCAGGGTTGCCCAGATCTCCTACGAGCAGTACTTC
abundance: -; j_gene: TRBJ2-1; d_gene: -; v_gene: TRBV7-9; CDR3aa: CASREKQGSYNEQFF; CDR3nt: TGTGCCAGCAGGGAGAAACAGGGTTCCTACAATGAGCAGTTCTTC
abundance: -; j_gene: TRBJ1-1; d_gene: TRBD1; v_gene: TRBV5-1; CDR3aa: CASSLDSAGGTEAFF; CDR3nt: TGCGCCAGCAGCTTGGACTCGGCAGGGGGCACTGAAGCTTTCTTT
abundance: -; j_gene: TRBJ2-4; d_gene: TRBD1; v_gene: TRBV19; CDR3aa: CASSGQGVGAKNIQYF; CDR3nt: TGTGCCAGTAGTGGACAGGGGGTTGGGGCCAAAAACATTCAGTACTTC
abundance: -; j_gene: TRBJ2-1; d_gene: TRBD2; v_gene: TRBV7-9; CDR3aa: CASSLGLAISNEQFF; CDR3nt: TGTGCCAGCAGCCTCGGACTAGCGATTTCCAATGAGCAGTTCTTC
abundance: -; j_gene: TRBJ2-1; d_gene: -; v_gene: TRBV29-1; CDR3aa: CSVQSEGFSYNEQFF; CDR3nt: TGCAGCGTCCAATCGGAGGGCTTCTCCTACAATGAGCAGTTCTTC
abundance: -; j_gene: TRBJ2-1; d_gene: -; v_gene: TRBV12-3/TRBV12-4; CDR3aa: CASSSRDEQFF; CDR3nt: TGTGCCAGCAGTTCGCGGGATGAGCAGTTCTTC
abundance: -; j_gene: TRBJ2-7; d_gene: TRBD2; v_gene: TRBV5-6; CDR3aa: CASSPTAGDYYEQYF; CDR3nt: TGTGCCAGCAGCCCCACAGCGGGGGATTACTACGAGCAGTACTTC
abundance: -; j_gene: TRBJ2-1; d_gene: TRBD2; v_gene: TRBV5-1; CDR3aa: CASSLTSGRVGEQFF; CDR3nt: TGCGCCAGCAGCCTTACTAGCGGGAGGGTCGGTGAGCAGTTCTTC
abundance: -; j_gene: TRBJ1-4; d_gene: TRBD1; v_gene: TRBV5-1; CDR3aa: CASRVLGQGYGEKLFF; CDR3nt: TGCGCCAGCAGGGTCCTCGGACAGGGGTATGGTGAAAAACTGTTTTTT
abundance: -; j_gene: TRBJ2-5; d_gene: -; v_gene: TRBV5-1; CDR3aa: CASSISETQYF; CDR3nt: TGCGCCAGCAGTATAAGCGAGACCCAGTACTTC
abundance: -; j_gene: TRBJ2-5; d_gene: TRBD2; v_gene: TRBV27; CDR3aa: CASSLGLAGVGETQYF; CDR3nt: TGTGCCAGCAGTTTAGGCCTAGCGGGAGTCGGGGAGACCCAGTACTTC
abundance: once; j_gene: TRBJ2-7; d_gene: TRBD1; v_gene: TRBV3-1/TRBV3-2; CDR3aa: CASSQKTGRLTYEQYF; CDR3nt: TGTGCCAGCAGCCAGAAGACAGGGCGACTTACCTACGAGCAGTACTTC
abundance: -; j_gene: TRBJ2-2; d_gene: TRBD1; v_gene: TRBV7-3; CDR3aa: CASSLTGDTGELFF; CDR3nt: TGTGCCAGCAGCCTGACAGGGGACACCGGGGAGCTGTTTTTT
abundance: once; j_gene: TRBJ2-3; d_gene: TRBD1; v_gene: TRBV2; CDR3aa: CASSVQGAEDTQYF; CDR3nt: TGTGCCAGCAGTGTCCAGGGGGCAGAAGATACGCAGTATTTT
abundance: few; j_gene: TRBJ1-3; d_gene: -; v_gene: TRBV4-1; CDR3aa: CASSQWRTEDPHF; CDR3nt: TGCGCCAGCAGCCAATGGAGAACGGAGGACCCGCATTTT
abundance: few; j_gene: TRBJ1-6; d_gene: TRBD1; v_gene: TRBV30; CDR3aa: CAWSRPDRENSPLHF; CDR3nt: TGTGCCTGGAGCCGCCCGGACAGGGAGAACTCACCCCTCCACTTT
abundance: few; j_gene: TRBJ2-7; d_gene: -; v_gene: TRBV12-2; CDR3aa: CASRLDGLAGDYEQYF; CDR3nt: TGTGCAAGTCGCTTAGATGGACTAGCGGGAGACTACGAGCAGTACTTC
abundance: -; j_gene: TRBJ1-1; d_gene: TRBD1; v_gene: TRBV7-2; CDR3aa: CASSPDRENTEAFF; CDR3nt: TGTGCCAGCAGCCCGGACAGGGAGAACACTGAAGCTTTCTTT
abundance: -; j_gene: TRBJ1-1; d_gene: -; v_gene: TRBV5-1; CDR3aa: CASSLAGGETEAFF; CDR3nt: TGCGCCAGCAGCTTGGCCGGGGGAGAGACTGAAGCTTTCTTT
abundance: -; j_gene: TRBJ2-3; d_gene: TRBD2; v_gene: TRBV28; CDR3aa: CASSSPGREADTQYF; CDR3nt: TGTGCCAGCAGCTCCCCGGGACGGGAGGCAGATACGCAGTATTTT
abundance: -; j_gene: TRBJ1-2; d_gene: TRBD1; v_gene: TRBV3-1/TRBV3-2; CDR3aa: CASSQDPGTARTANYGYTF; CDR3nt: TGTGCCAGCAGCCAAGATCCCGGGACAGCCCGAACAGCTAACTATGGCTACACCTTC
abundance: -; j_gene: TRBJ2-7; d_gene: -; v_gene: TRBV21-1; CDR3aa: CASSKEGRVNEQYF; CDR3nt: TGTGCCAGCAGCAAAGAGGGCAGGGTCAACGAGCAGTACTTC
abundance: few; j_gene: TRBJ1-1; d_gene: -; v_gene: TRBV6-6; CDR3aa: CASSITAQGTEAFF; CDR3nt: TGTGCCAGCAGTATAACAGCCCAGGGAACTGAAGCTTTCTTT
abundance: once; j_gene: TRBJ2-3; d_gene: -; v_gene: TRBV5-6; CDR3aa: CASSLVGAGGDTQYF; CDR3nt: TGTGCCAGCAGCCTGGTGGGGGCGGGTGGGGATACGCAGTATTTT
abundance: -; j_gene: TRBJ1-2; d_gene: -; v_gene: TRBV5-1; CDR3aa: CASSLGQEDGYTF; CDR3nt: TGCGCCAGCAGCTTGGGTCAGGAGGATGGCTACACCTTC
abundance: -; j_gene: TRBJ2-3; d_gene: -; v_gene: TRBV6-5; CDR3aa: CASSYWGARTDTQYF; CDR3nt: TGTGCCAGCAGTTACTGGGGAGCCCGCACAGATACGCAGTATTTT
abundance: few; j_gene: TRBJ2-3; d_gene: TRBD1; v_gene: TRBV3-1/TRBV3-2; CDR3aa: CASSQGTGGSTDTQYF; CDR3nt: TGTGCCAGCAGCCAGGGGACAGGGGGATCAACAGATACGCAGTATTTT
abundance: -; j_gene: TRBJ2-4; d_gene: TRBD1; v_gene: TRBV6-6; CDR3aa: CASSQRTGGNALAKNIQYF; CDR3nt: TGTGCCAGCAGTCAGAGGACAGGGGGCAATGCGCTAGCCAAAAACATTCAGTACTTC
abundance: -; j_gene: TRBJ1-2; d_gene: TRBD1; v_gene: TRBV28; CDR3aa: CASSSSQGRREGYTF; CDR3nt: TGTGCCAGCAGTTCATCACAGGGGAGGCGTGAAGGCTACACCTTC